This T cell receptor (beta chain) was captured in a study of memory CD4+ T cells and cytomegalovirus serostatus. The germline V and J ends were trimmed by 8 bases and 4 bases, with 11 bases remaining between them. There are 13 residues in the CDR3. CDR1 and CDR2 (germline): MNHEY, SVGAGI. The assay was immunoSEQ multiplex PCR, and TCRdb's table has in-frame clones only and misses some. The table has 50,000 to 70,000 clones, roughly four fifths seen once. Single viable CD3+CD4+CD8-CD45RO+ cells were sorted as the memory CD4+ T cells. The receptor was isolated from an adult in good health and CMV-seronegative. The chain recombines TRBV6-5 with TRBJ1-4; D remains ambiguous. Sequenced material: memory CD4+ T cells from blood. The CDR3 here is CASQNRFNEKLFF. CDR3 sequence (DNA): TGTGCCAGCCAGAACCGGTTTAATGAAAAACTGTTTTTT.